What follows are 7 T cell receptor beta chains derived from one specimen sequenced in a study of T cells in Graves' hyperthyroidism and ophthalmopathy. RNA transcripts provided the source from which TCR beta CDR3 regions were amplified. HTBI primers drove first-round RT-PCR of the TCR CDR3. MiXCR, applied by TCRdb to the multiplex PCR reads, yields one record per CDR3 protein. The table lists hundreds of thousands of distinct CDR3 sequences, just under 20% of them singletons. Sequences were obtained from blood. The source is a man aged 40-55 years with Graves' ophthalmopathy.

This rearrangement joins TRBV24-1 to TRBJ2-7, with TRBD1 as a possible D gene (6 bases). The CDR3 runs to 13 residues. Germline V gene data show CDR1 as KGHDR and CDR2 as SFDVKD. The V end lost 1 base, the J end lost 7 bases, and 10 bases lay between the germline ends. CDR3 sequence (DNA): TGTGCCACCAGTGATTTTATCAGGGGAGAGCAGTACTTC. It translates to CATSDFIRGEQYF.

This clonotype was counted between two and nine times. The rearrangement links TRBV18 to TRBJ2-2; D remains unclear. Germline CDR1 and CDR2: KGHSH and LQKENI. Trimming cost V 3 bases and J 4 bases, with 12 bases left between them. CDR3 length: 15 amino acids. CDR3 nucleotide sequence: TGTGCCAGCTCACCCGCCGCGGCAGGCACCGGGGAGCTGTTTTTT. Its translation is CASSPAAAGTGELFF.

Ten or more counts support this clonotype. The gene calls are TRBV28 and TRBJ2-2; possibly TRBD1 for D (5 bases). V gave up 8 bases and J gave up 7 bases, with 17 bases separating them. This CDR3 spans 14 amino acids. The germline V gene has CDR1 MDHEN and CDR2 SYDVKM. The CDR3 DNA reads TGTGCCAGCGGATTGACAGTTTCCCGCGGGGAGCTGTTTTTT. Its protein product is CASGLTVSRGELFF.

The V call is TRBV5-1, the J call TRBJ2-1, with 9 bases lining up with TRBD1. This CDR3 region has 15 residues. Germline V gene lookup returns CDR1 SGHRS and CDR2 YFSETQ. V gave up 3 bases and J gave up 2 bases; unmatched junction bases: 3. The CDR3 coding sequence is TGCGCCAGCAGCTCAACAGGGGGCACCTACAATGAGCAGTTCTTC. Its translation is CASSSTGGTYNEQFF.

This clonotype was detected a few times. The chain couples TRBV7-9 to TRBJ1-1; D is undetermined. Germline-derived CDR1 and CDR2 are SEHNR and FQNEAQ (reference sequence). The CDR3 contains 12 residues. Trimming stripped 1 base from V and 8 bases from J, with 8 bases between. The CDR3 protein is CASSLENYEAFF. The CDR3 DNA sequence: TGTGCCAGCAGCTTAGAGAACTACGAAGCTTTCTTT. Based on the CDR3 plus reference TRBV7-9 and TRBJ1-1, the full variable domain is DTGVSQNPRHKITKRGQNVTFRCDPISEHNRLYWYRQTLGQGPEFLTYFQNEAQLEKSRLLSDRFSAERPKGSFSTLEIQRTEQGDSAMYLCASSLENYEAFFGQGTRLTVV.

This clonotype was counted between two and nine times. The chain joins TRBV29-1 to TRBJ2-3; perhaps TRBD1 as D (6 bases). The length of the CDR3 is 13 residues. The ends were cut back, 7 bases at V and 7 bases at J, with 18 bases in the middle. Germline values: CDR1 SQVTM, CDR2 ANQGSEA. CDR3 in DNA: TGCAGCGCCCGGGACACAGGCAGGAATACGCAGTATTTT. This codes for CSARDTGRNTQYF.

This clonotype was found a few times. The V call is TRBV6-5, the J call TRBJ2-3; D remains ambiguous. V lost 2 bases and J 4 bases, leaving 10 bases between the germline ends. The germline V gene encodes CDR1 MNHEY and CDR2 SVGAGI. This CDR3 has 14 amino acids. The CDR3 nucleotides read TGTGCCAGCAGTTACCTGGGAACTTCAGATACGCAGTATTTT. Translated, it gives CASSYLGTSDTQYF.